This TCR beta chain was sequenced for a study of blood T cell repertoires in COVID-19. Looking at the study overall: From the United States, Italy and Spain came samples of acute and convalescent COVID-19. The cDNA or gDNA used as material had been derived from T cells, B-cell-depleted T cells, or PBMCs.

Study processing details: Reference gene primer amplification gave nucleated cell count estimates. The table came from immunoSEQ multiplex PCR; TCRdb's copy has only in-frame clones and leaves some out. The V and J calls and the clone size are those of that table, but D and trimming were determined from the DNA. The data contain approximately 530,000 clones, 85% to 90% of them singletons. Seattle cases were enrolled at active infection and followed longitudinally. There are 13 residues in the CDR3. Germline CDR1 MNHEY, CDR2 SVGAGI. Trimming took 2 bases from V and 6 from J, leaving 10 bases between them.

The receptor comes from a woman aged 50 to 60 with COVID-19, enrolled during active disease. The sequenced sample was peripheral blood. The rearrangement uses TRBV6-5 and TRBJ1-2; a weak D match, TRBD1 (5 bases). The chain's CDR3 is CASSYAREDGYTF. In DNA form, the CDR3 reads TGTGCCAGCAGTTACGCCAGGGAGGATGGCTACACCTTC.